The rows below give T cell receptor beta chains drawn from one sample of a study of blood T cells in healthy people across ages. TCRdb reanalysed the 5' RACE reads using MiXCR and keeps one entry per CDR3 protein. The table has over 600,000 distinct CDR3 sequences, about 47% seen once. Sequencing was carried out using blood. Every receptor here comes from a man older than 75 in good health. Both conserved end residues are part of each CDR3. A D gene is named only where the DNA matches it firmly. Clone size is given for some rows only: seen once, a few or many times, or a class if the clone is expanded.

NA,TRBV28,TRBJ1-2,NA,CASHTGRYGYTF,TGTGCCAGCCATACAGGGCGCTATGGCTACACCTTC
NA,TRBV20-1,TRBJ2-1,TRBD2,CSARDWSGASYNEQFF,TGCAGTGCTAGAGATTGGAGCGGGGCATCCTACAATGAGCAGTTCTTC
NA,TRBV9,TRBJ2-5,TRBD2,CASSLRGLAGEETQYF,TGTGCCAGCAGCCTCCGGGGACTAGCGGGAGAAGAGACCCAGTACTTC
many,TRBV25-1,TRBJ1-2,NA,CASTGELNYGYTF,TGTGCCAGCACCGGCGAACTTAACTATGGCTACACCTTC
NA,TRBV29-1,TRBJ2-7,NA,CSVEWEDIYNEQYF,TGCAGCGTTGAATGGGAGGACATTTACAATGAGCAGTACTTC
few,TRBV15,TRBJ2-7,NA,CATSRDPAVYEQYF,TGTGCCACCAGCAGAGATCCTGCGGTCTACGAGCAGTACTTC
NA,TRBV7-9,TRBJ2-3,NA,CASSLERESGDTQYF,TGTGCCAGCAGCTTAGAACGGGAGTCCGGGGATACGCAGTATTTT
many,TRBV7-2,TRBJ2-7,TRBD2,CASSLFGAGVNEQYF,TGTGCCAGCAGCTTATTCGGAGCGGGAGTGAATGAGCAGTACTTC
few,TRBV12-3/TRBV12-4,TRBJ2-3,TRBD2,CASSQTSGTRDTQYF,TGTGCCAGCAGCCAGACTAGCGGGACCAGAGATACGCAGTATTTT
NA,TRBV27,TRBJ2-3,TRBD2,CASGSMTSGVSTDTQYF,TGTGCCAGCGGCTCAATGACTAGCGGGGTTAGCACAGATACGCAGTATTTT
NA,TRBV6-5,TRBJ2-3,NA,CASSHPYTPDTQYF,TGTGCCAGCAGTCATCCTTACACCCCAGATACGCAGTATTTT
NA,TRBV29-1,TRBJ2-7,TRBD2,CSVPGASGGASINEQYF,TGCAGCGTCCCGGGGGCTAGCGGGGGGGCCTCTATCAATGAGCAGTACTTC
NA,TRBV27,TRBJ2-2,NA,CASTIKGGGELFF,TGTGCCAGCACCATAAAAGGGGGCGGGGAGCTGTTTTTT
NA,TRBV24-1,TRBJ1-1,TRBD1,CATSDTTGWGEAFF,TGTGCCACCAGTGACACGACAGGGTGGGGTGAAGCTTTCTTT
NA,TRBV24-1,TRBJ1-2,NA,CATSGVPQGNGYTF,TGTGCCACCAGTGGCGTTCCACAGGGCAATGGCTACACCTTC
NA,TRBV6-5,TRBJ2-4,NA,CASSPPVGTSKNIQYF,TGTGCCAGCAGCCCTCCGGTCGGTACCAGCAAAAACATTCAGTACTTC
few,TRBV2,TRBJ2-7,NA,CASSGWTSSGEQYF,TGTGCCAGCAGTGGTTGGACCTCGTCGGGCGAGCAGTACTTC
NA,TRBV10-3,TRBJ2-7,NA,CAINQGGGYEQYF,TGTGCCATCAACCAGGGGGGGGGCTACGAGCAGTACTTC
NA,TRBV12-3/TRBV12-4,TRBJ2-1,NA,CASSPTRMGNEQFF,TGTGCCAGCAGCCCTACTAGGATGGGTAATGAGCAGTTCTTC
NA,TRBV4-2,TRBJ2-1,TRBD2,CASSLSSGNSYNEQFF,TGTGCCAGCAGCCTTTCTAGCGGGAATTCCTACAATGAGCAGTTCTTC
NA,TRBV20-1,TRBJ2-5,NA,CSARIAGAETQYF,TGCAGTGCTAGAATCGCCGGAGCGGAGACCCAGTACTTC
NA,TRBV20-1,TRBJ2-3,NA,CSALEVQDTDTQYF,TGCAGTGCTCTAGAGGTACAAGACACAGATACGCAGTATTTT
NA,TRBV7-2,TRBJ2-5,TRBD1,CASSSPGGWETQYF,TGTGCCAGCAGCTCCCCAGGGGGATGGGAGACCCAGTACTTC
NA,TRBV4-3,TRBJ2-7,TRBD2,CASSQEAAGGIPYEQYF,TGCGCCAGCAGCCAAGAGGCAGCGGGAGGTATCCCCTACGAGCAGTACTTC
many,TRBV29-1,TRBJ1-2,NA,CSVEVREGYHGYTF,TGCAGCGTTGAAGTTCGGGAGGGCTATCATGGCTACACCTTC
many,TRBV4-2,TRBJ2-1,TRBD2,CASSASGIYNEQFF,TGTGCCAGCAGTGCTAGCGGGATATACAATGAGCAGTTCTTC
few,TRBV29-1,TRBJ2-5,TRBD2,CSVELAGVSFGETQYF,TGCAGCGTTGAATTAGCGGGAGTTTCCTTCGGGGAGACCCAGTACTTC
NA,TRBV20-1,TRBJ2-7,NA,CSPKLDRTSYEQYF,TGCAGTCCAAAGCTGGACCGAACTTCCTACGAGCAGTACTTC
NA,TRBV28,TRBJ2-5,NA,CASRRDRAYNEQYF,TGTGCCAGCAGAAGGGATAGGGCCTACAATGAGCAGTACTTC
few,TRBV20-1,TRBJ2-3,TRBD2,CSARRTSGGLSTDTQYF,TGCAGTGCTAGAAGGACTAGCGGGGGCCTTAGCACAGATACGCAGTATTTT
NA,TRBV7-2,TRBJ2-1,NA,CASTQGASLNEQFF,TGTGCCAGCACCCAAGGGGCTAGCCTCAATGAGCAGTTCTTC
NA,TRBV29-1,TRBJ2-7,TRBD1,CSVGGGQGLNEQYF,TGCAGCGTTGGAGGCGGACAGGGGTTGAACGAGCAGTACTTC
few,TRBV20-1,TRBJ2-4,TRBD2,CSASGTSLRDIQYF,TGCAGTGCGAGCGGGACTAGCCTGAGGGACATTCAGTACTTC
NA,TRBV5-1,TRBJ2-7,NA,CASSLDGGQGQYF,TGCGCCAGCAGCTTGGATGGCGGACAAGGGCAGTACTTC
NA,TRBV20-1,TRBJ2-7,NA,CGGQGLAVGPRHGSSYEQYF,TGCGGGGGACAGGGACTAGCAGTAGGCCCCCGGCATGGGAGCTCCTACGAGCAGTACTTC
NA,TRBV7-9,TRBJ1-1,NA,CASSLTPPGQEAFF,TGTGCCAGCAGCTTAACCCCCCCGGGCCAAGAAGCTTTCTTT
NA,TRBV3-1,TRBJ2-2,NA,CASSHTGSNTGELFF,TGTGCCAGCAGTCATACAGGGTCGAACACCGGGGAGCTGTTTTTT
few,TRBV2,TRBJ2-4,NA,CASGLLSKNIQYF,TGTGCCAGCGGGCTATTGTCCAAAAACATTCAGTACTTC
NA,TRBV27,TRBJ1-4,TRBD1,CASSFAGQTSNEKLFF,TGTGCCAGCAGTTTCGCGGGACAGACCTCTAATGAAAAACTGTTTTTT
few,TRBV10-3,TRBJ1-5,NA,CAIRENSNQPQHF,TGTGCCATCCGGGAGAATAGCAATCAGCCCCAGCATTTT
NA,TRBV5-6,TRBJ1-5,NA,CASTIRGYSNQPQHF,TGTGCCAGCACCATAAGGGGATATAGCAATCAGCCCCAGCATTTT
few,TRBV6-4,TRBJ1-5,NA,CASSEQEGQPQHF,TGTGCCAGCAGTGAACAGGAAGGTCAGCCCCAGCATTTT
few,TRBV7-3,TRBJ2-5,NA,CASSPTAGQETQYF,TGTGCCAGCAGCCCGACAGCAGGTCAAGAGACCCAGTACTTC
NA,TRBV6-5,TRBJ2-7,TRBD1,CASSYQGAGSYEQYF,TGTGCCAGCAGTTACCAGGGGGCAGGGTCCTACGAGCAGTACTTC
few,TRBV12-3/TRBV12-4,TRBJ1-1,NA,CASSGPWNTEAFF,TGTGCCAGCAGTGGACCCTGGAACACTGAAGCTTTCTTT
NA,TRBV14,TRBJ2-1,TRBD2,CASSQEDLADRDEQFF,TGTGCCAGCAGCCAAGAGGACCTAGCGGATAGGGATGAGCAGTTCTTC
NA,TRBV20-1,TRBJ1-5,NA,CSARRGKGLSNQPQHF,TGCAGTGCTAGGCGAGGGAAGGGGCTTAGCAATCAGCCCCAGCATTTT
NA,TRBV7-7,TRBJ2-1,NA,CASSRTAGNEQFF,TGTGCTAGCAGTAGGACAGCGGGGAATGAGCAGTTCTTC
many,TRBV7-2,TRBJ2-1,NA,CASSADSRGNEQFF,TGTGCCAGCAGCGCGGACAGCCGGGGGAATGAGCAGTTCTTC
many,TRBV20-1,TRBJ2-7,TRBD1,CSFMGQGAYEQYF,TGCAGTTTTATGGGACAGGGGGCCTACGAGCAGTACTTC
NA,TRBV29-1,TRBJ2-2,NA,CSVRDTGELFF,TGCAGCGTACGAGACACCGGGGAGCTGTTTTTT
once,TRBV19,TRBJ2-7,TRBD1,CASSGDRASYEQYF,TGTGCCAGTAGTGGAGACAGGGCCTCCTACGAGCAGTACTTC
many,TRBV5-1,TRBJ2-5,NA,CASSLQETQYF,TGTGCCAGCAGCCTTCAAGAGACCCAGTACTTC
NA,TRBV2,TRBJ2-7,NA,CASEGGSYNEQYF,TGTGCCAGCGAAGGAGGCTCCTACAATGAGCAGTACTTC